This T cell receptor beta chain originates from a study of T cells in Graves' hyperthyroidism and ophthalmopathy. This clonotype has a count of ten or more. Patients aged 18 to 65 with hyperthyroidism were newly diagnosed, with duration under 2 months. Amplified TCR beta CDR3 regions came from RNA transcripts. The HTBI primer set was used in a first-round RT-PCR of the TCR CDR3. TCRdb re-analysed the multiplex PCR reads in MiXCR, keeping a single row per CDR3 protein. The sample has under 650,000 distinct CDR3 sequences, around 15% seen once. The CDR3 is 15 residues long. The germline gives CDR1 DFQATT, CDR2 SNEGSKA (reference sequence). The V end lost 0 bases, the J end lost 1 base, and 13 bases lay between the germline ends.

The sequencing sample was made of blood. This rearrangement joins TRBV20-1 to TRBJ2-7; TRBD2 is a possible D gene (5 bases). The origin of this receptor is a woman in her 30s with Graves' hyperthyroidism. This chain's CDR3 is CSARDLGGQSYEQYF. CDR3 sequence (DNA): TGCAGTGCTAGAGATCTAGGAGGTCAGTCCTACGAGCAGTACTTC.